One sample yielded the 15 T cell receptor beta chains listed below, sequenced in a study of T cells in Graves' hyperthyroidism and ophthalmopathy. There were TCR beta CDR3 regions amplified from RNA transcripts. The study used the HTBI primer set for a first-round RT-PCR of the TCR CDR3. A single record per CDR3 protein comes from TCRdb applying MiXCR to the multiplex PCR reads. The profile shows about 640,000 distinct CDR3 sequences, just under 45% of them singletons. The sample taken for sequencing was peripheral blood or thyroid tissue (not recorded which). Source of these receptors: an adult man with Graves' disease, either hyperthyroidism or ophthalmopathy (not recorded which).

The V call is TRBV7-2, the J call TRBJ2-5; 7 nucleotides align to TRBD1. Germline V gives CDR1 SGHTA, CDR2 FQGNSA. V shed 6 bases and J 1 base; nucleotides not matched to a gene: 8. CDR3 length: 15 residues. The CDR3 reads CASSYTTGAQETQYF. Written as DNA, the CDR3 is TGTGCCAGCAGTTACACAACAGGGGCCCAAGAGACCCAGTACTTC.

This clonotype was recorded only once. The chain is built from TRBV9 and TRBJ2-5, with TRBD1 matching over 12 bases. V lost 4 bases to trimming and J lost 5 bases; unmatched junction nucleotides: 3. Germline V lookup: CDR1 SGDLS, CDR2 YYNGEE. This CDR3 has 14 amino acids. The CDR3 reads CASSPGQGAETQYF. CDR3 sequence (DNA): TGTGCCAGCAGCCCGGGACAGGGGGCTGAGACCCAGTACTTC.

This clonotype was detected only a few times. This rearrangement joins TRBV5-1 to TRBJ2-6; D gene unclear. The germline CDR1 and CDR2 sequences are SGHRS and YFSETQ. The CDR3 covers 14 residues. The V end was cut by 2 bases, the J end by 0 bases, with 3 bases between. The CDR3 DNA reads TGCGCCAGCAGCTTATACTCTGGGGCCAACGTCCTGACTTTC. This encodes CASSLYSGANVLTF.

V is TRBV15 and J is TRBJ1-3; no reliable D call. CDR3 length: 14 amino acids. With 0 bases removed from V and 7 bases from J, the gap between germline ends came to 10 bases. Germline CDR1 and CDR2: LNHNV and YYDKDF (reference sequence). DNA of the CDR3: TGTGCCACCAGCAGAGATAAAGCCCAGAACACCATATATTTT. It yields the protein CATSRDKAQNTIYF.

This clonotype was counted only a few times. The chain joins TRBV7-9 to TRBJ1-2; D possibly corresponds to TRBD1 (6 bases). Germline CDR1 and CDR2: SEHNR and FQNEAQ (reference sequence). The CDR3 sequence is 14 residues long. With 4 bases removed from V and 4 bases from J, the gap between germline ends came to 13 bases. The DNA of the CDR3 is TGTGCCAGCAGCTCGTACAGGGATTCCTATGGCTACACCTTC. The encoded protein is CASSSYRDSYGYTF.

This chain links TRBV6-5 with TRBJ2-5, with a weak D call TRBD1 (5 bases). The V gene lost 7 bases and the J gene lost 0 bases, with 15 bases spanning the gap. From germline, CDR1 is MNHEY and CDR2 SVGAGI. This CDR3 region has 15 residues. CDR3 region: CASNPLTGYQETQYF. CDR3 nucleotide sequence: TGTGCCAGCAACCCCCTAACAGGTTACCAAGAGACCCAGTACTTC.

This clonotype was counted ten times or more. The rearrangement uses TRBV5-1 and TRBJ1-6, with D uncertain. Germline-derived CDR1 and CDR2 are SGHRS and YFSETQ. This CDR3 has 13 residues. Between the trimmed V and J ends, which lost 1 base and 8 bases, there was a span of 7 bases. CDR3 nucleotides: TGCGCCAGCAGCTTGACCAGATATTCACCCCTCCACTTT. It yields the protein CASSLTRYSPLHF.

This clonotype was recorded at least ten times. The rearrangement links TRBV18 to TRBJ1-2; TRBD1 matches at 9 bases. The germline V gene encodes CDR1 KGHSH and CDR2 LQKENI. The CDR3 is made up of 15 amino acids. V was pared by 3 bases and J by 8 bases, with 10 bases of the junction left unmatched. The CDR3 sequence is CASSPYRQGEDGYTF. The CDR3 DNA follows: TGTGCCAGCTCACCTTACCGACAGGGGGAAGACGGCTACACCTTC.

This clonotype was picked up many times. In DNA form, the CDR3 reads TGTGCCACCAGTGAAAAGGGGTACGACGGACACTATGGCTACACCTTC. Protein: CATSEKGYDGHYGYTF. The chain is built from TRBV24-1 and TRBJ1-2; possibly TRBD1 for D (5 bases). Per the germline V gene, CDR1 is KGHDR and CDR2 is SFDVKD. The length of the CDR3 is 16 residues. The V and J ends lost 4 bases and 3 bases respectively, with 17 bases between them.

This chain uses TRBV2 with TRBJ1-6; 7 bases are shared with TRBD1. Germline lookup yields CDR1 SNHLY and CDR2 FYNNEI. The trim removed 4 bases at V and 8 bases at J, leaving 14 bases unmatched. The length of the CDR3 is 17 residues. This CDR3 reads CASSGQGGVQGYSPLHF. The CDR3 region has the DNA TGTGCCAGCAGTGGCCAGGGGGGAGTCCAAGGGTATTCACCCCTCCACTTT.

This clonotype was seen a handful of times. This chain connects TRBV7-8 to TRBJ2-7; 8 bases agree with TRBD2. The CDR3 loop spans 16 amino acids. After removal of 3 bases from V and 0 bases from J, the junction contained 7 bases not matched to a gene. CDR1 and CDR2 (germline): SGHVS, FQNEAQ. The DNA of the CDR3 is TGTGCCAGCAGCTTGGCTCCGGGGGGGATCTCCTACGAGCAGTACTTC. Translated: CASSLAPGGISYEQYF.

Of note for this clonotype: A read error may account for a junction end that differs from germline. The chain couples TRBV10-3 to TRBJ1-4; D is ambiguous. Germline CDR1 reads ENHRY; CDR2 reads SYGVKD. The CDR3 spans 16 residues. Here the CDR3 reads CASSEDNGVDVEKLFF. CDR3 sequence (DNA): TGTGCCAGCAGTGAGGATAATGGGGTGGACGTAGAAAAACTGTTTTTT.

This clonotype occurred a few times. The gene calls are TRBV19 and TRBJ1-5; D possibly corresponds to TRBD1 (5 bases). Trimming took off 7 bases at V and 4 bases at J, with 8 bases between the two ends. Germline CDR1 LNHDA, CDR2 SQIVND (reference sequence). The CDR3 extends over 12 amino acids. Here the CDR3 DNA reads TGTGCCAGTATGGGGGGGAATCAGCCCCAGCATTTT. This encodes CASMGGNQPQHF.

This clonotype was observed a single time. The chain carries TRBV10-3 and TRBJ2-7; D uncertain. Germline assignment: CDR1 ENHRY and CDR2 SYGVKD. V was trimmed by 2 bases and J by 6 bases, leaving 8 bases between them. The CDR3 contains 12 residues. The CDR3 nucleotides are TGTGCCATCAGTGAGGTGGCCTCCGAGCAGTACTTC. Translated: CAISEVASEQYF.

The CDR3 spells CAWSQFGKRGKSKQYF. As DNA, the CDR3 is TGTGCCTGGTCTCAGTTCGGTAAGCGGGGGAAGAGCAAGCAGTACTTC. V and J are TRBV25-1 and TRBJ2-7; 8 bases map to TRBD2. The CDR3 covers 16 residues. With 11 bases clipped from V and 8 bases from J, the junction kept 23 bases outside the gene matches. CDR1 is MGHDK, CDR2 SYGVNS, per germline.